Detailed here is one T cell receptor beta chain. Its target is not known. Being one base from a much bigger clone, this may be a read error. The data stem from a study of early T cells in non-severe SARS-CoV-2 infection. General study findings and limits: Using VDJdb, the matching emphasized anti-spike CD8 responses while missing private and CD4 specificities.

TCRdb re-analysed the 5' RACE reads in MiXCR, keeping a single row per CDR3 protein. The data contain tens of thousands of distinct CDR3 sequences, 12% of them singletons. This CDR3 region has 14 residues. Trimming removed 8 bases from V and 4 bases from J, with 15 bases in between. From germline, CDR1 is MDHEN and CDR2 SYDVKM. The specimen sequenced was whole blood. The TCR comes from an adult who was a healthcare worker with PCR-confirmed SARS-CoV-2 infection or an uninfected control (not recorded which). The V and J genes are TRBV28 and TRBJ1-5; D not resolved. This CDR3 is CASLIRVRNQPQHF. CDR3 in DNA: TGTGCCAGCCTGATCCGGGTCAGGAATCAGCCCCAGCATTTT.